This TCR beta chain stems from a study of metastatic and nonmetastatic thyroid tumors. The CDR3 extends over 12 amino acids. Germline assignment: CDR1 MNHNS and CDR2 SASEGT. The V and J ends lost 6 bases and 7 bases respectively, with 13 bases between them. In its sample, this clone is medium-sized (0.01 to 0.1%). Antigen specificity is unknown. TCRdb re-clonotyped the PCR reads via MiXCR. The sample consists of some 28,000 clones, 15% to 20% of them appearing once. Treatment of any kind had been given to no patient before thyroid surgery. Findings and limits, study-wide: Malignant thyroid tumors reportedly had TCR beta diversity that was significantly higher than in benign nodules, in blood and tumor.

The sequencing input was blood. This TCR came from a female donor with papillary thyroid cancer or a benign thyroid nodule (not recorded which). Some clones in this sample may be carry-over from other donors' samples. This rearrangement joins TRBV6-1 to TRBJ2-7, with D hard to call. The CDR3 bases are TGTGCCAGCAGGACGGGCCAACGAGAGCAGTACTTC. Translating it yields CASRTGQREQYF.